The 26 T cell receptor beta chains below were found in one sample sequenced in a study of Ad26.COV2.S vaccination and SARS-CoV-2 variants. Only in-frame clones appear in the TCRdb table, and some are missing; sequencing was by immunoSEQ multiplex PCR. The data show 200,000 to 300,000 clones, 88% seen once. The treatment here: about 20 received Ad26.COV2.S at low or high dose, single or two shots; about 5 received placebo; per-sample allocation not given. Collection of the samples took place on day 63 after the first injection of vaccine or placebo. Here the sequenced sample was peripheral blood, taken in a trial of Ad26.COV2.S vaccine versus placebo. These receptors all come from a person aged 18-65 years who received the Ad26.COV2.S COVID-19 vaccine or a placebo.

The rearrangement joins TRBV19 to TRBJ2-2, with 10 bases fitting TRBD2. CDR1 LNHDA and CDR2 SQIVND come from the germline V gene (reference sequence). V lost 1 base and J lost 7; bases outside the gene matches: 12. The CDR3 spans 18 residues. The CDR3 loop reads CASSIGRASGSPGGELFF. CDR3 coding DNA: TGTGCCAGTAGTATAGGGAGGGCTAGCGGGAGTCCTGGCGGGGAGCTGTTTTTT.

This chain connects TRBV19 to TRBJ2-5, with TRBD1 matching over 10 bases. The CDR3 has 17 amino acids. Germline V CDR1 and CDR2: LNHDA, SQIVND (reference sequence). V gave up 3 bases and J gave up 0 bases; unmatched junction bases: 7. The CDR3 sequence is CASSMGQGFRYQETQYF. The CDR3 DNA reads as TGTGCCAGTAGTATGGGACAGGGGTTTAGGTACCAAGAGACCCAGTACTTC.

V usage is TRBV6-1 and J usage is TRBJ2-7; D perhaps matches TRBD2 (5 bases). CDR1 is MNHNS and CDR2 is SASEGT in the germline V gene. Deletions cut 3 bases from V and 3 bases from J, with 9 bases between. CDR3 length: 13 residues. In nucleotides, the CDR3 is TGTGCCAGCAGTGATCCCGGGGTCTACGAGCAGTACTTC. Protein sequence: CASSDPGVYEQYF.

The rearrangement links TRBV7-6 to TRBJ1-3, with a tentative D call TRBD1 (5 bases). This CDR3 is built from 17 residues. Germline loops: CDR1 SGHVS, CDR2 FNYEAQ. Deletions cut 6 bases from V and 0 bases from J, with 18 bases between. The CDR3 DNA is TGTGCCAGCAGAGAACGGGACTCAACCTACTCTGGAAACACCATATATTTT. Its protein product is CASRERDSTYSGNTIYF.

The chain combines TRBV18 with TRBJ2-7; tentative D call: TRBD2 (6 bases). CDR1 is KGHSH, CDR2 LQKENI, per germline. Trimming left V 0 bases short and J 3 bases short, with 9 bases between. The CDR3 has 14 residues. The CDR3 DNA sequence: TGTGCCAGCTCACCACCGGGACTCCTCTACGAGCAGTACTTC. Its translation is CASSPPGLLYEQYF.

V gene TRBV20-1 combines with J gene TRBJ1-1, with D perhaps matching TRBD1 (6 bases). CDR1 is DFQATT and CDR2 is SNEGSKA in the germline V gene (reference sequence). The V gene lost 3 bases and the J gene lost 0 bases, with 11 bases spanning the gap. The CDR3 consists of 14 residues. CDR3 in DNA: TGCAGTGCTAGTGGACAGCCAATGAACACTGAAGCTTTCTTT. Protein product: CSASGQPMNTEAFF.

V usage is TRBV28 and J usage is TRBJ1-2, with D possibly TRBD1 on 5 matching bases. CDR3 length: 14 residues. Looked up from germline, CDR1 is MDHEN and CDR2 is SYDVKM. V was shortened by 6 bases and J by 7 bases, with 18 bases between the two germline ends. This CDR3 is CASSPAGSGTGYTF. Here the CDR3 DNA reads TGTGCCAGCAGCCCCGCCGGGTCGGGGACTGGCTACACCTTC.

The chain joins TRBV5-4 to TRBJ2-3; TRBD2 matches 7 bases. The CDR3 runs 15 residues. Germline CDR1 and CDR2: SGHNT and YYREEE (reference sequence). Germline trimming cut 2 bases from V and 6 bases from J; bases unmatched to any gene: 9. Written as DNA, the CDR3 is TGTGCCAGCAGCTTTATCGGCGGGGGTTTTGATACGCAGTATTTT. It codes for CASSFIGGGFDTQYF.

Worth noting for this clone: Mismatch with germline at one junction end may stem from a read error. V gene TRBV7-7 combines with J gene TRBJ2-5; 8 bases line up with TRBD1. The CDR3 runs to 16 residues. Germline V gives CDR1 SSHAT, CDR2 FNYEAQ (reference sequence). Here the CDR3 reads CASSLGVSGGRETQYF. CDR3 nucleotides: TGTGCTAGCAGCTTAGGTGTGTCAGGGGGCCGGGAGACCCAGTACTTC.

The chain couples TRBV28 to TRBJ2-2; 8 nucleotides agree with TRBD1. Germline values: CDR1 MDHEN, CDR2 SYDVKM. This CDR3 region has 15 residues. J gave up 4 bases and V 5 bases, and 6 bases lay outside the gene matches. In DNA form, the CDR3 reads TGTGCCAGCAGTAGACCGACAGGGGCCACCGGGGAGCTGTTTTTT. Residues: CASSRPTGATGELFF.

The J gene is TRBJ2-3, the V gene TRBV5-1; 14 bases align to TRBD2. Germline values: CDR1 SGHRS, CDR2 YFSETQ. Trimming removed 4 bases from V and 5 bases from J; junction bases left unmatched: 3. The CDR3 consists of 15 residues. The DNA of the CDR3 is TGCGCCAGCAGCCAGACTAGCGGGAGGGTAGATACGCAGTATTTT. Amino acids: CASSQTSGRVDTQYF. Full variable domain (rest looked up from reference TRBV5-1 and TRBJ2-3): KAGVTQTPRYLIKTRGQQVTLSCSPISGHRSVSWYQQTPGQGLQFLFEYFSETQRNKGNFPGRFSGRQFSNSRSEMNVSTLELGDSALYLCASSQTSGRVDTQYFGPGTRLTVL.

The rearrangement uses TRBV4-3 and TRBJ2-2, with TRBD1 matching over 8 bases. CDR3 size: 15 residues. Trimming took 4 bases from V and 4 from J; bases not matched to a gene: 5. Germline V gene data show CDR1 as LGHNA and CDR2 as YSLEER. As DNA, the CDR3 is TGCGCCAGCAGCCTGACAGGGGTAGGCACCGGGGAGCTGTTTTTT. Its translation is CASSLTGVGTGELFF.

The rearrangement joins TRBV6-2 or TRBV6-3 to TRBJ2-5; 7 bases fit TRBD1. The germline V gene has CDR1 MNHEY and CDR2 SVGEGT. This CDR3 region has 16 residues. V lost 1 base and J lost 4; bases outside the gene matches: 9. Here the CDR3 DNA reads TGTGCCAGCAGTTACTTCGTGACAGGGAGCGGAGAGACCCAGTACTTC. Translation: CASSYFVTGSGETQYF.

The CDR3 DNA sequence: TGTGCCAGCAGCGAAACCTACTGGATGCTGGCCTATGGCTACACCTTC. Translation: CASSETYWMLAYGYTF. This chain joins TRBV2 and TRBJ1-2; unclear D gene. Germline V gene lookup returns CDR1 SNHLY and CDR2 FYNNEI. Trimming left V 6 bases short and J 4 bases short, with 21 bases between. This CDR3 has 16 amino acids.

The chain has TRBV28 and TRBJ1-5, with TRBD1 matching over 7 bases. There are 15 residues in the CDR3. Germline V gene lookup returns CDR1 MDHEN and CDR2 SYDVKM. Trimming removed 2 bases from V and 6 bases from J; junction bases left unmatched: 7. CDR3 DNA sequence: TGTGCCAGCAGTTTACTACGGCAGGGGGTTCAGCCCCAGCATTTT. Its protein is CASSLLRQGVQPQHF.

This clone was seen only a few times. The rearrangement uses TRBV5-4 and TRBJ1-2; possibly TRBD1 for D (5 bases). The CDR3 has 16 amino acids. Germline CDR1 and CDR2: SGHNT and YYREEE (reference sequence). V was clipped by 4 bases and J by 4 bases, with 20 bases between them. The CDR3 region is CASSPLTAPTIYGYTF. CDR3 sequence (DNA): TGTGCCAGCAGCCCACTGACAGCCCCAACGATCTATGGCTACACCTTC.

The V gene is TRBV3-1 (or the pseudogene TRBV3-2), the J gene TRBJ2-7; 8 bases agree with TRBD1. V gave up 1 base and J gave up 1 base; unmatched junction bases: 3. This CDR3 has 15 amino acids. The V gene's germline CDR1 is LGHDT and CDR2 YNNKEL (reference sequence). CDR3 nucleotide sequence: TGTGCCAGCAGCCAAGGGACAGGGCGTTCCTACGAGCAGTACTTC. Amino acid sequence: CASSQGTGRSYEQYF.

The V and J genes are TRBV6-2 or TRBV6-3 and TRBJ2-7; D gene ambiguous. The CDR3 length is 13 residues. The V end was cut by 2 bases, the J end by 0 bases, with 5 bases between. Germline CDR1 is MNHEY and CDR2 is SVGEGT. The CDR3 nucleotides are TGTGCCAGCAGTTACAGGAGCTCCTACGAGCAGTACTTC. Amino acids: CASSYRSSYEQYF.

The chain links TRBV4-1 to TRBJ2-1, with 9 bases identical to TRBD2. The V segment lost 3 bases and the J segment 7 bases; nucleotides outside the gene matches: 16. This CDR3 comprises 18 residues. Germline CDR1 and CDR2: MGHRA and YSYEKL. The CDR3 nucleotides are TGCGCCAGCAGCCACCCCCGAGGCGGGGGGGTGACTGGGAATGAGCAGTTCTTC. It specifies CASSHPRGGGVTGNEQFF.

The chain uses TRBV21-1 and TRBJ2-5; TRBD2 was called by the table and not checked on the DNA. TRBV21-1 is tagged as a pseudogene. CDR3 length: 14 amino acids. The CDR3 nucleotides are TGTGCCAGCAGCAAAGCGGGAGTTTGGAAGACCCAGTACTTC. This encodes CASSKAGVWKTQYF.

This sequence joins TRBV7-3 and TRBJ2-2; maybe TRBD2 (6 bases). From germline, CDR1 is SGHTA and CDR2 FQGTGA. This CDR3 has 18 amino acids. V lost 1 base to trimming and J lost 3 bases, with 18 bases between them. CDR3: CASSLNLASAADTGELFF. Written as DNA, the CDR3 is TGTGCCAGCAGCTTAAATCTAGCTAGCGCGGCGGACACCGGGGAGCTGTTTTTT.

The V and J genes are TRBV7-2 and TRBJ1-5, with D maybe TRBD1 (6 bases). V lost 5 bases, J lost 2 bases, and 13 bases lay in between. This CDR3 has 15 residues. Per the germline V gene, CDR1 is SGHTA and CDR2 is FQGNSA. CDR3 sequence reads: CASSPGQPGNQPQHF. CDR3 coding DNA: TGTGCCAGCAGCCCCGGACAGCCGGGCAATCAGCCCCAGCATTTT. Together with reference TRBV7-2 and TRBJ1-5, the CDR3 gives the full variable domain: GAGVSQSPSNKVTEKGKDVELRCDPISGHTALYWYRQSLGQGLEFLIYFQGNSAPDKSGLPSDRFSAERTGGSVSTLTIQRTQQEDSAVYLCASSPGQPGNQPQHFGDGTRLSIL.

This chain connects TRBV25-1 to TRBJ2-1; maybe TRBD2 (5 bases). Trimming removed 2 bases at V and 0 bases at J, with 8 bases between. CDR1 is MGHDK and CDR2 is SYGVNS in the germline V gene. The CDR3 spans 15 residues. CDR3 sequence: CASSETGSSYNEQFF. The CDR3 DNA is TGTGCCAGCAGTGAAACGGGGAGCTCCTACAATGAGCAGTTCTTC.

This sequence joins TRBV19 and TRBJ2-5; 14 bases map to TRBD2. CDR1 is LNHDA and CDR2 is SQIVND in the germline V gene (reference sequence). This CDR3 region has 17 residues. V trimming: 6 bases; J trimming: 5 bases; junction bases outside the gene matches: 11. CDR3 DNA sequence: TGTGCCAGTAGCCCCGGCGGACTAGCGGGAGGTTGGGAGACCCAGTACTTC. It yields the protein CASSPGGLAGGWETQYF.

The rearrangement joins TRBV28 to TRBJ1-2; TRBD1 agrees at 8 bases. Germline CDR1 and CDR2: MDHEN and SYDVKM. CDR3 size: 16 residues. Trimming took 5 bases from V and 2 from J; bases not matched to a gene: 10. The CDR3 DNA reads as TGTGCCAGCAGTCGCGCTTTACAGGGGGGAAACTATGGCTACACCTTC. It yields the protein CASSRALQGGNYGYTF.

CDR3 nucleotide sequence: TGTGCCAGCAGCTTGGAAGTCGGGCTCGAGCAGTACTTC. This gives the protein CASSLEVGLEQYF. The V gene is TRBV5-6, the J gene TRBJ2-7; D not resolved. V was cut by 0 bases and J by 6 bases, with 10 bases left in between. Germline V gene lookup returns CDR1 SGHDT and CDR2 YYEEEE. The CDR3 contains 13 residues.